This T cell receptor (beta chain) appears in the sequencing data of a study of Ad26.COV2.S vaccination and SARS-CoV-2 variants. Study outcomes and limitations: The TCR-based breadth and depth measures might underestimate overall T cell responses. Substantial breadth was reported for post-vaccination spike-specific CD8+ and CD4+ T cells.

The repertoire was sequenced with immunoSEQ multiplex PCR; TCRdb's copy has only in-frame clones and lacks some. The data hold fewer than 500,000 clones, with 80% to 95% observed a single time. Treatment denoted: 19 received Ad26.COV2.S at low or high dose, single or two shots; several received placebo; per-sample allocation not given. Following the first vaccine or placebo injection, samples were taken on day 63. Trimming shortened V by 3 bases and J by 4 bases, and 25 bases separated the two germline ends. Per germline, CDR1 KGHSH and CDR2 LQKENI. CDR3 length equals 19 residues. A remark on this clone: Its matching antigen is unknown.

The sequencing used peripheral blood, collected in a trial of Ad26.COV2.S vaccine versus placebo. This receptor was identified in a person between 18 and 59 years old who received the Ad26.COV2.S COVID-19 vaccine or a placebo. This chain links TRBV18 with TRBJ2-1; tentative D call: TRBD2 (5 bases). The CDR3 spells CASSPAGPYRPPVYNEQFF. CDR3 DNA: TGTGCCAGCTCACCGGCGGGCCCTTATCGGCCCCCCGTTTACAATGAGCAGTTCTTC.